Described below is a single TCR beta chain sequence and its context. Its antigen is undetermined. These data originate in a study of cytomegalovirus exposure and HLA in healthy donors. Germline V gives CDR1 GTSNPN, CDR2 SVGIG (reference sequence). V was clipped by 3 bases and J by 1 base; unmatched bases: 6. CDR3 length equals 15 residues. Study outcomes and limitations: Generally TCR sequences proved uncommon, though certain public TCRs appeared in numerous donors.

60 Vbeta and 13 Jbeta primers were used in PCR. Some clones are missing from TCRdb's copy, which holds only in-frame ones; the method was immunoSEQ multiplex PCR. The data hold fewer than 200,000 clones, with over 80% observed a single time. This clonotype was obtained from a male donor in good health and CMV-seronegative. Sequenced sample: PBMCs. The chain is built from TRBV30 and TRBJ1-5, with 7 bases that match TRBD1. The CDR3 loop reads CAWSLKQGSNQPQHF. The CDR3 DNA reads as TGTGCCTGGAGCCTAAAACAGGGGAGCAATCAGCCCCAGCATTTT.